The clone carrying this T cell receptor beta chain has a single count. Sequenced by immunoSEQ multiplex PCR; TCRdb stores in-frame clones only, minus some. The sample lists about 200,000 clones, more than 70% seen once, with nearly 7.5% in the top ten. This entry belongs to a study of blood T cell repertoires in COVID-19. The germline CDR1 and CDR2 sequences are ENHRY and SYGVKD. V trimming: 5 bases; J trimming: 1 base; junction bases outside the gene matches: 8. CDR3 length: 16 amino acids. The V call is TRBV10-3, the J call TRBJ2-5; 9 positions match TRBD1. The TCR comes from a woman between 40 and 55 years old with acute COVID-19. The sequencing sample was made of PBMCs or T cells enriched from blood (not recorded which). In DNA, the CDR3 is TGTGCCATCAGTAAAGGACAGGGGTCCTTCCAAGAGACCCAGTACTTC. Translated: CAISKGQGSFQETQYF.